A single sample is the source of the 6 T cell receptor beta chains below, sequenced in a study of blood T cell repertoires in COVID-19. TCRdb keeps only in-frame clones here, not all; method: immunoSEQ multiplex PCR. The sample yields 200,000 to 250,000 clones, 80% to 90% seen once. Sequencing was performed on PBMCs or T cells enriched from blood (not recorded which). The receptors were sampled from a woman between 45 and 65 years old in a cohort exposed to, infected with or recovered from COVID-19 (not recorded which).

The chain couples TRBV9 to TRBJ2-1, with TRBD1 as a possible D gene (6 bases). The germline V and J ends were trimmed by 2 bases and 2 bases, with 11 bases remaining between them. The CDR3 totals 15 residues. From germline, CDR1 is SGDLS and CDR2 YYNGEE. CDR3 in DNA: TGTGCCAGCAGCGTTACAGGGAATGCCTACAATGAGCAGTTCTTC. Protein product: CASSVTGNAYNEQFF.

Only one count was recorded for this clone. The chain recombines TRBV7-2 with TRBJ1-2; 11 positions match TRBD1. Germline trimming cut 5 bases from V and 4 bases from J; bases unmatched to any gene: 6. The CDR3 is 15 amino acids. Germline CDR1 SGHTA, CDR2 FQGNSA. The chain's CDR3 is CASSQDRGLGYGYTF. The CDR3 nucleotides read TGTGCCAGCAGCCAGGACAGGGGGCTGGGCTATGGCTACACCTTC.

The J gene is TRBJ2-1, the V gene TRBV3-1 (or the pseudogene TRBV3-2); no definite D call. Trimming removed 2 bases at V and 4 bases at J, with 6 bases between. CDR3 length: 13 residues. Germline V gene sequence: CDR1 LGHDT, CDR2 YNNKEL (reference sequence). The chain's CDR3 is CASSQKQYNEQFF. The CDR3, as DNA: TGTGCCAGCAGCCAAAAACAGTACAATGAGCAGTTCTTC.

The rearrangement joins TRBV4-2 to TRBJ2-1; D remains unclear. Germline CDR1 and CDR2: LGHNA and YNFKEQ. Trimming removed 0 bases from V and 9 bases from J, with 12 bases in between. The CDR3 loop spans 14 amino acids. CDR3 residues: CASSQDRQVSEQFF. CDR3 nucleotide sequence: TGTGCCAGCAGCCAAGATAGGCAGGTCAGTGAGCAGTTCTTC.

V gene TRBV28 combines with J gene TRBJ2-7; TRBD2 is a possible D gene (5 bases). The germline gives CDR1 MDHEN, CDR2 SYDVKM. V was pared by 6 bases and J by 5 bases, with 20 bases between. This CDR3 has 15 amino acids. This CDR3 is CASSPPLGRRHEQYF. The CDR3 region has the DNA TGTGCCAGCAGCCCTCCCCTGGGGAGAAGACACGAGCAGTACTTC.

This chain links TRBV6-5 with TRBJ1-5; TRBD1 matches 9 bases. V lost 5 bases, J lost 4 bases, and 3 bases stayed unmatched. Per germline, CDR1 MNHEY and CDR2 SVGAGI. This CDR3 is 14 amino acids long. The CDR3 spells CASSRTGANQPQHF. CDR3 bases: TGTGCCAGCAGTCGGACAGGGGCAAATCAGCCCCAGCATTTT.